This is a list of T cell receptor beta chains from one sample in a study of radiotherapy plus CTLA-4 blockade in lung cancer. The protocol was immunoSEQ multiplex PCR, while the TCRdb copy is restricted to in-frame clones and leaves out a portion. The repertoire holds more than 40,000 clones, with 80% to 85% as singletons. Sequences were derived from peripheral blood, sampled from a patient treated with radiotherapy plus ipilimumab. The receptors come from a human donor with non-small cell lung cancer who had stable disease on radiotherapy plus ipilimumab. CDR3s include the opening cysteine and the closing phenylalanine or tryptophan. Each record gives: J gene, D gene, V gene, CDR3 protein, CDR3 DNA. D genes are given only for firm matches.

TRBJ2-2,TRBD1,TRBV6-5,CASMVDRGNTGELFF,TGTGCCAGCATGGTCGACAGGGGAAACACCGGGGAGCTGTTTTTT
TRBJ1-5,TRBD1,TRBV4-3,CASSQERTGPREPQHF,TGCGCCAGCAGCCAAGAAAGGACAGGGCCAAGGGAGCCCCAGCATTTT
TRBJ1-2,.,TRBV21-1,CASSVNRGKGYTF,TGTGCCAGCAGCGTGAACAGGGGAAAAGGCTACACCTTC
TRBJ1-1,TRBD1,TRBV28,CASSTRDRGPSSTEAFF,TGTGCCAGCAGTACACGGGACAGGGGGCCCTCCAGCACTGAAGCTTTCTTT
TRBJ2-3,TRBD2,TRBV15,CATSRAWVAGVANTDTQYF,TGTGCCACCAGCAGAGCTTGGGTAGCGGGAGTGGCTAACACAGATACGCAGTATTTT
TRBJ2-5,TRBD2,TRBV18,CASSPETSPQETQYF,TGTGCCAGCTCACCAGAGACTAGCCCACAAGAGACCCAGTACTTC
TRBJ2-3,TRBD2,TRBV4-3,CASSQDRTSGRDTQYF,TGCGCCAGCAGCCAAGATCGGACTAGCGGGAGAGATACGCAGTATTTT
TRBJ2-1,.,TRBV4-3,CASSQDWQGRFLSYNEQFF,TGCGCCAGCAGCCAGGATTGGCAGGGAAGGTTCCTCTCCTACAATGAGCAGTTCTTC
TRBJ2-1,TRBD2,TRBV7-9,CASSPRAGVTYNEQFF,TGTGCCAGCAGTCCACGGGCGGGGGTAACCTACAATGAGCAGTTCTTC
TRBJ2-1,TRBD2,TRBV18,CASSPPGGRASYNEQFF,TGTGCCAGCTCACCACCGGGCGGGAGGGCCTCCTACAATGAGCAGTTCTTC
TRBJ2-7,.,TRBV19,CASSTQGGPQYF,TGTGCCAGTAGTACTCAGGGCGGTCCCCAGTACTTC
TRBJ1-5,TRBD1,TRBV6-6,CASSHGQGGQPQHF,TGTGCCAGCAGCCACGGACAGGGGGGCCAGCCCCAGCATTTT
TRBJ2-7,.,TRBV6-5,CASSSDSYEQYF,TGTGCCAGCAGTTCCGACAGCTACGAGCAGTACTTC
TRBJ1-2,TRBD1,TRBV11-2,CASSSSGTGVNYGYTF,TGTGCCAGCAGCTCGTCCGGGACAGGGGTTAACTATGGCTACACCTTC
TRBJ2-3,TRBD2,TRBV28,CASSSAGPADTQYF,TGTGCCAGCAGTTCAGCGGGGCCGGCAGATACGCAGTATTTT